These 5 T cell receptor beta chains share one sample of origin, sequenced in a study of cytomegalovirus exposure and HLA in healthy donors (dated by TCRdb to 2016 to 2017). Libraries were made using the immunoSEQ multiplex PCR assay. Sourced from immuneACCESS, this table was stored by TCRdb with only in-frame sequences that have V and J called. A share of the clones is absent; for the studies checked, an unresolved V gene accounts for under half, and the remainder has no known explanation. Recorded for this sample are roughly 300,000 clones; roughly nine tenths of them occurred a single time. About 1.2% of the sample belongs to the ten largest clones. Material for sequencing was PBMCs. The receptors here all came from a woman in her twenties or thirties in good health and CMV-seropositive.

The chain joins TRBV19 to TRBJ1-5; 9 nucleotides line up with TRBD1. The CDR3 consists of 16 residues. Trimming took 1 base from V and 1 from J; bases not matched to a gene: 2. Germline V CDR1 and CDR2: LNHDA, SQIVND (reference sequence). CDR3 nucleotide sequence: TGTGCCAGTAGTATAGTCGGACAGGGGAGCAATCAGCCCCAGCATTTT. It codes for CASSIVGQGSNQPQHF.

The chain employs TRBV27 and TRBJ2-1, with 8 bases matching TRBD1. The V gene end was trimmed by 6 bases and the J gene end by 3 bases; junction bases not matched to a gene: 7. Germline V gene sequence: CDR1 MNHEY, CDR2 SMNVEV (reference sequence). This CDR3 comprises 15 residues. The CDR3 loop is CASRVDRGGYNEQFF. CDR3 nucleotide sequence: TGTGCCAGCAGGGTAGACAGGGGAGGCTACAATGAGCAGTTCTTC.

The chain is built from TRBV20-1 and TRBJ1-4, with D unclear. The CDR3 contains 11 residues. V lost 3 bases and J lost 5, with 4 bases in between. Germline V gene lookup returns CDR1 DFQATT and CDR2 SNEGSKA (reference sequence). CDR3 loop: CSASSNEKLFF. In DNA, the CDR3 is TGCAGTGCTAGTTCAAATGAAAAACTGTTTTTT.

In its sample, this clone was seen once. The gene calls are TRBV27 and TRBJ2-3; 8 positions agree with TRBD2. Germline CDR1 is MNHEY and CDR2 is SMNVEV (reference sequence). The V gene end was trimmed by 8 bases and the J gene end by 1 base; junction bases not matched to a gene: 8. This CDR3 is 15 amino acids long. CDR3 nucleotides: TGTGCCAGCTTGACTCGGGGGGGCCGCACAGATACGCAGTATTTT. Protein: CASLTRGGRTDTQYF.

The chain carries TRBV7-9 and TRBJ1-2; TRBD1 might be the D (6 bases). Trimming left V 7 bases short and J 0 bases short, with 15 bases between. The CDR3 runs to 15 residues. The germline V gene encodes CDR1 SEHNR and CDR2 FQNEAQ (reference sequence). CDR3 DNA: TGTGCCAGCACCCCCCAACAGGGAGCTAACTATGGCTACACCTTC. Its protein is CASTPQQGANYGYTF. The whole variable domain, filled in from reference TRBV7-9 and TRBJ1-2, reads DTGVSQNPRHKITKRGQNVTFRCDPISEHNRLYWYRQTLGQGPEFLTYFQNEAQLEKSRLLSDRFSAERPKGSFSTLEIQRTEQGDSAMYLCASTPQQGANYGYTFGSGTRLTVV.